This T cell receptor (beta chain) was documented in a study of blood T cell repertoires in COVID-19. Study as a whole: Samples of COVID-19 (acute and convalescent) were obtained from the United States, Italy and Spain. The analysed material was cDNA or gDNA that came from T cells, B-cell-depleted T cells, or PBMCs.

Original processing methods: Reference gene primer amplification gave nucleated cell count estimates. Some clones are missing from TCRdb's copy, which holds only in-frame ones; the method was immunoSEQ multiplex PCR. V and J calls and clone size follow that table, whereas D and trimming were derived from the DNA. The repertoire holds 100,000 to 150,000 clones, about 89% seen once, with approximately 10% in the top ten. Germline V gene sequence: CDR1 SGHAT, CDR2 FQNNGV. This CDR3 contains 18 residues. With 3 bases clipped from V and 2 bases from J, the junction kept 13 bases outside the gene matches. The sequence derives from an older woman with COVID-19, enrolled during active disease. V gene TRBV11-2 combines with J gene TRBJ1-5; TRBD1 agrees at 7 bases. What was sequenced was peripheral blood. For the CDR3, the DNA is TGTGCCAGCAGCTTTAGGGACACAGGGGTGGGTCGCAATCAGCCCCAGCATTTT. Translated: CASSFRDTGVGRNQPQHF.